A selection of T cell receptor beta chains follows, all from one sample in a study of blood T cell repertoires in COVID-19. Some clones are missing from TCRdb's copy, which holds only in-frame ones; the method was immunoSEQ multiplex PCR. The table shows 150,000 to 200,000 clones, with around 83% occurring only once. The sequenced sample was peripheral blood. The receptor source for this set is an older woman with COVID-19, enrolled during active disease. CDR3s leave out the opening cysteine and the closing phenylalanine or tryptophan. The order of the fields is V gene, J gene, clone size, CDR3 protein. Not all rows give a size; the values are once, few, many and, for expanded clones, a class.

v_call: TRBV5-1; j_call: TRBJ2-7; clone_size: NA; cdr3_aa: ASSPRDSGLAGGLGEQY
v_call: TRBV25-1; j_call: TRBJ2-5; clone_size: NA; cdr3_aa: ASRDRQGGTQY
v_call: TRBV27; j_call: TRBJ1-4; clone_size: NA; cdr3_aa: ASTLSSGTGYSRLF
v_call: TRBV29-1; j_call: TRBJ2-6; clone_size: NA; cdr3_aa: SVKHGAGANVLT
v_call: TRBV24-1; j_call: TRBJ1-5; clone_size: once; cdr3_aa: ATSGLGGQPQH
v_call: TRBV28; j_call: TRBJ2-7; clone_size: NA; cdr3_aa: ASGLALPGREQY
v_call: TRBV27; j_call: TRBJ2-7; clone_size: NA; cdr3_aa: ASSLRGFGLDEQY
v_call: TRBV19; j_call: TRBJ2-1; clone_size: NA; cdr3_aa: ASSSPGGGSYNEQF
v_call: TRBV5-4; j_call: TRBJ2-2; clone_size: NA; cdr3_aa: ASSKLAGANTGELF
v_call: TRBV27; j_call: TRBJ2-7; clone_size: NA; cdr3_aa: ASSLLSAGGLEQY
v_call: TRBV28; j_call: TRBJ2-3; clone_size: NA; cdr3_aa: ASTSFTDTQY
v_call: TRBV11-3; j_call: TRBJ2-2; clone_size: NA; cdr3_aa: ASSLTLAVGLTGELF
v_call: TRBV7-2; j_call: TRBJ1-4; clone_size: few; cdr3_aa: ASSLRQGINEKLF
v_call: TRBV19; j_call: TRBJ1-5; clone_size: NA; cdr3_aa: ASSHPGGAGQPQH
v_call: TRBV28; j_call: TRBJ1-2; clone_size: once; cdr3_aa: ATLNQPGQGARGYT
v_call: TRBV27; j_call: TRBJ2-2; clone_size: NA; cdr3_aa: ASSPPRAGGPISTGELF
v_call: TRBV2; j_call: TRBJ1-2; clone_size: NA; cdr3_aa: ASSEARGQGADYGYT
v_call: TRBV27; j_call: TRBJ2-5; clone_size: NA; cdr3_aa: ASSPVASQETQY
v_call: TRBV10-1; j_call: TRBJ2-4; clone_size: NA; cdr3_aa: ASSESTGTIQY
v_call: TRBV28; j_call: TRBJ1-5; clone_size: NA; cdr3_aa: ASSPGTGFQPQH
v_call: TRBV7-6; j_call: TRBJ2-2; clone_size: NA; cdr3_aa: ASSFGGLNTGELF
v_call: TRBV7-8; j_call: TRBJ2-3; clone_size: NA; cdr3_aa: ASSTSGGDGY
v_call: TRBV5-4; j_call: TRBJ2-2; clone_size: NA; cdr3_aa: ASSLAGRAGSGELF
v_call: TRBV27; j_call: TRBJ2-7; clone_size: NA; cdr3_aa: ASSLGQLGGYEQY
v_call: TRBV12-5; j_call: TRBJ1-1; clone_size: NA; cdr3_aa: ASAMGTHEAF
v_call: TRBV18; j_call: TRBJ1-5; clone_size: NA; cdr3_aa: ASSPPGTGNQPQH
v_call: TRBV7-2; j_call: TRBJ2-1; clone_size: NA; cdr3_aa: ASSLNLVAGEQF
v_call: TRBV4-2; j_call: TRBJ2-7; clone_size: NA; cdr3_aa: ASSQDGVGSVYEQY
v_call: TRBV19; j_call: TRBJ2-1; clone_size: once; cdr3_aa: ASSTTPTSKGDEQF
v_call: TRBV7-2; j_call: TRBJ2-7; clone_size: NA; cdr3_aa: ASSRQGGAVYEQY
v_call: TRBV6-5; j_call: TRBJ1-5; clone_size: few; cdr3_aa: ASSYSSNGLQPQH
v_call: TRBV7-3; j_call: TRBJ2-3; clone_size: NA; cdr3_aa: ASSPSGIATDTQY
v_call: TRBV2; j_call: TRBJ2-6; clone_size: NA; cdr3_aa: ASRPVQGASSGANVLT
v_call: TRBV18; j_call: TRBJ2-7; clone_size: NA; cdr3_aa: ASSPSLRSYEQY
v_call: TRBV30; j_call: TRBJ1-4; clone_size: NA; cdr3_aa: AWSDGFNPVPGKLF
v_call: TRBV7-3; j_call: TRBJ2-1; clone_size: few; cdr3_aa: ASSLSGQRANEQF
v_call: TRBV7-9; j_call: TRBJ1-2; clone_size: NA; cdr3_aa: ASSYQVFNYGYT
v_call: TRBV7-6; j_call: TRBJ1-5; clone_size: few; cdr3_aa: ASSLGTGGKQPQH
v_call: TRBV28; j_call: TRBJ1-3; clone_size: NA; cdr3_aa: ASRLPGQAGNTIY
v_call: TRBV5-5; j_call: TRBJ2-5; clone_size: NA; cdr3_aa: ASSLGLAETRWWETQY
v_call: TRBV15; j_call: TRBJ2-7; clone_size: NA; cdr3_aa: ATSRDRVTYEQY
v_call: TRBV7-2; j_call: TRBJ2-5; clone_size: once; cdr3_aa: ASSDRGRETQY
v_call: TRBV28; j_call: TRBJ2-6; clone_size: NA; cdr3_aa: ASTPSGANVLT
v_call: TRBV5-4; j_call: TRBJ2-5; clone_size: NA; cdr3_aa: ASSLEGREETQY